This T cell receptor (beta chain) emerged from a study of T cell responses to AZD1222 COVID-19 vaccine (dated by TCRdb to about 2021). About the study as a whole: AZD1222 recipients with second doses at about 4 weeks or about 12 weeks were pooled, because spike-specific TCR depth and breadth did not differ between schedules. TCR sequencing was performed for about 240 trial participants, of whom approximately 200 were given two doses of AZD1222 and 26 were given two doses of MenACWY control vaccine. Trial participants were enrolled by age into subgroups of 18-55, 56-69 and 70-plus years, and 148, 28 and 57 TCR-sequenced participants, respectively, were included in these subgroups.

Concerning this clone: The antigen this receptor binds is unknown. Base quality data are lacking; no much larger clone is found one base away.

The CDR3, from cysteine to phenylalanine, totals 15 residues. Of the read, only the CDR3 DNA is kept; its 45 bases are in frame from base 1. CDR1 KGHDR and CDR2 SFDVKD are derived from the germline V gene. Unmatched junction bases come to 6, with V trimmed by 2 bases and J by 5 bases. Paper-wide results and their limitations: Vaccine-associated CD4 TCRs spanned the whole spike protein, with dominant responses in regions 160-218 and 743-854. Only five or six AZD1222 recipients were SARS-CoV-2 seropositive at baseline, limiting conclusions about previously exposed vaccinees. After two AZD1222 doses, both the breadth and the depth of spike-specific TCRs were significantly higher than at day 0 and than in MenACWY recipients. No day 14 peak-response samples were available, so repertoires were characterized only after the peak T cell response. Most participants were white British and females outnumbered males, and the authors suggested that clonal diversity may have been underestimated. The 56-69-year group was small, and its depth increase did not reach significance, likely because of low power. Reportedly, close to half of the unique spike-specific TCRs recognized epitopes lying outside the regions that are mutated in the B.1.351 and B.1.1.7 variants.

The CDR3 regions of human TCRbeta chains were analyzed by immunosequencing. The paper's processing steps were these. TCRs in the repertoires were compared against a reference library of SARS-CoV-2-specific TCRs that had been generated with the MIRA antigen-specificity platform. Breadth meant the fraction of unique TCRs that were SARS-CoV-2-associated, whereas depth meant the fraction of total T cells that were SARS-CoV-2-associated. Using the MIRA data, every spike-specific TCR was mapped to the spike region that the TCR reacted to and assigned to either a CD4 or a CD8 class. Log10-transformed breadth and depth values were compared by one-way ANOVA with Sidak's multiple comparisons tests. In its TCRdb copy, this immuneACCESS table keeps in-frame sequences only and misses some clones. Where compared with another copy, unresolved V genes explain less than half of these, and the others have no known cause. The DNA gave D and trimming, while V, J and clone size come from that table. Counted in this sample were around 100,000 clones; about four fifths of them appeared once. The ten largest make up approximately 10% of the sample.

What the time point label conveys for this sample: baseline before first vaccination. Vaccinee samples came from UK trials COV001 and COV002, including a single-blind randomized controlled phase 2/3 trial of AZD1222 (ChAdOx1 nCoV-19) in healthy adults. For TCRbeta chain sequencing, PBMC samples were collected from trial participants at day 0 and at day 28 after the second dose. Sequencing used peripheral blood, obtained on day 0 of AZD1222 vaccination. The rearrangement joined TRBV24-1 to TRBJ2-5, with TRBD2 matching 8 junction bases. The receptor's source is an adult in good health. The DNA sequence is TGTGCCACCAGTGATTATGCGGGAGGTGGGGAGACCCAGTACTTC. Its coded protein is CATSDYAGGGETQYF.